This T cell receptor (beta chain) originates from a study of cytomegalovirus exposure and HLA in healthy donors. This clone was recorded once. Its antigen is still unknown. The V gene lost 3 bases and the J gene lost 6 bases, with 21 bases spanning the gap. The germline CDR1 and CDR2 sequences are GTSNPN and SVGIG (reference sequence). There are 16 residues in the CDR3. Points from the study as a whole: The study listed roughly 160 cytomegalovirus-associated TCR beta chains. TCR sequences were mostly rare, though some public TCRs occurred in many donors. HLA allele associations emerged for some 16,000 TCR beta sequences in a later analysis, at 0.05 false discovery rate.

With 60 Vbeta and 13 Jbeta primers, the PCR was carried out. Generated by immunoSEQ multiplex PCR, the TCRdb table keeps only in-frame clones and is missing some. The data show tens of thousands of clones, around 82% seen once. V and J are TRBV30 and TRBJ1-5, with D perhaps TRBD1 (6 bases). The sequenced sample consisted of PBMCs. The TCR comes from a male donor in good health and CMV-seronegative. For the CDR3, the DNA is TGTGCCTGGAGCGTGACGGGACACCAGGCGTCTCAGCCCCAGCATTTT. Encoded protein: CAWSVTGHQASQPQHF.